The T cell receptor beta chain described here comes from a study of blood T cell repertoires in COVID-19. Study at large: Spain, Italy and the United States supplied samples that represented acute and convalescent COVID-19.

Method: immunoSEQ multiplex PCR; TCRdb's copy keeps in-frame clones and lacks some. This sample has fewer than 500,000 clones, with more than 75% found just once. Cohort placement rested on clinical history that participants reported themselves. The sample consisted of PBMCs or T cells enriched from blood (not recorded which). This receptor was identified in a man aged 25-45 years who had recovered from COVID-19.

This chain's CDR3 is CASSSTGVTYEQYF. The CDR3 DNA reads as TGTGCCAGCAGCTCGACAGGGGTCACCTACGAGCAGTACTTC. V is TRBV7-8 and J is TRBJ2-7; TRBD1 agrees at 8 bases. Trimming removed 4 bases from V and 2 bases from J; junction bases left unmatched: 4. In germline, CDR1 is SGHVS, CDR2 FQNEAQ. CDR3 length: 14 amino acids.